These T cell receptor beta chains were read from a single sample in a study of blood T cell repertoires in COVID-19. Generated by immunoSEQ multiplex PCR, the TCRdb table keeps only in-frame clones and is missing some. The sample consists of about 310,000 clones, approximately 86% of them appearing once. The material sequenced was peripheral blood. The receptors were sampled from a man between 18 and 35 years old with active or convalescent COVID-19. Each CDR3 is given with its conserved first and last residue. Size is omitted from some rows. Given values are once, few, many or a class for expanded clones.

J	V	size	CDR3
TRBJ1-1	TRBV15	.	CATSSRRQGNTEAFF
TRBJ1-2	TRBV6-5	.	CASSRDIYGYTF
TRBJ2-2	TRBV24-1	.	CATRGVGPSGYTGELFF
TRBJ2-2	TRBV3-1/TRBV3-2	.	CASSIDGARTGELFF
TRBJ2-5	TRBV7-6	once	CASSLTGTGSQETQYF
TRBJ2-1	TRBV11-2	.	CASSLEFGTHNEQFF
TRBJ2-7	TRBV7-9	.	CASSSGASSYEQYF
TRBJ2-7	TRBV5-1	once	CASSLIGSGRALLYEQYF
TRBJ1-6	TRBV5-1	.	CASSVTGGVYNSPLHF
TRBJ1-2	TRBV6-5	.	CASSYSGRGPYGYTF
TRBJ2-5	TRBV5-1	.	CASSPNSGETQYF
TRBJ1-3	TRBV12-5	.	CASGLSQGPRGNTIYF
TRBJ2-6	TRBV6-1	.	CASSVGFSGLSANVLTF
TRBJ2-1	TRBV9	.	CASSDSDKSGESNEQFF
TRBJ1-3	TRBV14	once	CASRLGTAGNTIYF
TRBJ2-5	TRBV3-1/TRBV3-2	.	CASSLSTQTQYF
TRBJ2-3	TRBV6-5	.	CASSLGTSGIDTQYF
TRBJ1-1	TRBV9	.	CASSVGQASEAFF
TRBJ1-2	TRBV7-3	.	CASSPDGTDLYGYTF
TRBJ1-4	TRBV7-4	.	CASSLAAAGSHEKLFF
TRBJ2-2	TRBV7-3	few	CASSPHIRGNTGELFF
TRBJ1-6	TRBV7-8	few	CASSSRQGVNSPLHF
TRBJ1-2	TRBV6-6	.	CASSLTGEGYTF
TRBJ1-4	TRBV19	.	CASSITSTNEKLFF
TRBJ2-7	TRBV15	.	CATSRVAGGSAYEQYF
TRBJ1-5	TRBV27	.	CASRTGTGYRQPQHF
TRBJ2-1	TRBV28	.	CASWQRGGWYEQFF
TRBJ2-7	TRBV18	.	CASSPETPNYEQYF
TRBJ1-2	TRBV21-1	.	CASRFYGGYGYTF
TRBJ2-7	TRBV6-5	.	CASSYRNQGAYEQYF
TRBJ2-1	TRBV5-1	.	CASSAASATNEQFF
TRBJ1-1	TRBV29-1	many	CSVDGTGGVNTEAFF
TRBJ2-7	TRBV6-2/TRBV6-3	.	CASSYSGSYEQYF
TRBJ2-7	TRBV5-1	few	CASSRGGTGGFYEQYF
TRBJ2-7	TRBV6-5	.	CASSYSITGEMMEQYF
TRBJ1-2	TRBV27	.	CASSKQGQVATYGYTF
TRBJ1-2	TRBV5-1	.	CASSLQGGGYGYTF
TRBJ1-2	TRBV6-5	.	CASITNRGLDGYTF
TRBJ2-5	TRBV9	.	CASSETGGDPYQETQYF
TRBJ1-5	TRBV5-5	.	CASSPLRGNQPQHF
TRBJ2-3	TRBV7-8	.	CASSFGGRSTDTQYF
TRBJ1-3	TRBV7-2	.	CASSIQGTSGNTIYF
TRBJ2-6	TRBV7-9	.	CARRDRASGANVLTF
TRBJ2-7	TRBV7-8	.	CASILAPGTGSYEQYF
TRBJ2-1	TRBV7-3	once	CASSLSSYNEQFF
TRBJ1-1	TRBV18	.	CASSPPTGNTEAFF
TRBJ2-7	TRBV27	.	CASSLYSGQAQYEQYF
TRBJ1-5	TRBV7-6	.	CASSCYKQDIPPTQPQHF
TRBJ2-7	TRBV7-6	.	CASSLEGATYEQYF
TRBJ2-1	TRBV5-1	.	CASSLGLAELNEQFF
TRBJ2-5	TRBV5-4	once	CASRSGTEETQYF
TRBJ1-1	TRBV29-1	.	CSVERRNTEAFF